This entry describes one TCR beta chain. These data belong to a study of blood T cell repertoires in COVID-19. Study-level information: The study drew acute and convalescent COVID-19 samples from the United States, Italy and Spain. T cells, B-cell-depleted T cells, or PBMCs provided the cDNA or gDNA that served as material.

The CDR3 extends over 17 amino acids. CDR1 is SGHTA and CDR2 is FQGTGA in the germline V gene. The V gene end was trimmed by 2 bases and the J gene end by 8 bases; junction bases not matched to a gene: 12. Per the study methods: Estimation of nucleated cell counts relied on the amplification of reference gene primers. The method was immunoSEQ multiplex PCR; TCRdb's version includes in-frame clones alone and lacks a portion of them. The V and J calls and clone size come from that table; D and trimming were worked out from the DNA. The top ten hold around 38% of the sample, which has 120,000 to 150,000 clones, approximately 87% seen once.

The chain uses TRBV7-3 and TRBJ1-4; 9 positions match TRBD1. The receptor was derived from a man aged 50-60 years who had recovered from COVID-19. Specimen: peripheral blood. CDR3 residues: CASSLGRQGGSGEKLFF. The CDR3 bases are TGTGCCAGCAGCTTAGGCCGACAGGGGGGTTCTGGAGAAAAACTGTTTTTT.